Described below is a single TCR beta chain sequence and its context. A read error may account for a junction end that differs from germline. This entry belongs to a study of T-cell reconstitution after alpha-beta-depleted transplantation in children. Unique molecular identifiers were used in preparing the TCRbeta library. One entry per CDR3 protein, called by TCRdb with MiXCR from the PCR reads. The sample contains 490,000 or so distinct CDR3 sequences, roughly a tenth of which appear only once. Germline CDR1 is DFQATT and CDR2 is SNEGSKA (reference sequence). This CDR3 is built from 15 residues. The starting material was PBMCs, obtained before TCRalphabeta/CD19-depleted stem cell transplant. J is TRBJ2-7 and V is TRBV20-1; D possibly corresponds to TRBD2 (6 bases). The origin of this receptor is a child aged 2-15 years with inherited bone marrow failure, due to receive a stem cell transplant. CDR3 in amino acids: CCARSGTGKAYEQYF. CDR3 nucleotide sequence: TGCTGTGCTAGATCCGGGACTGGGAAAGCTTACGAGCAGTACTTC.